One and the same sample provided the 2 T cell receptor beta chains below, sequenced in a study of blood T cell repertoires in COVID-19. The protocol was immunoSEQ multiplex PCR, while the TCRdb copy is restricted to in-frame clones and leaves out a portion. The data show some 60,000 clones, over 80% seen once. Input material: peripheral blood. Source of these receptors: a woman aged 80 or over with acute or convalescent COVID-19.

The rearrangement uses TRBV9 and TRBJ1-2; tentatively, D is TRBD1 (6 bases). There are 13 residues in the CDR3. Germline V lookup: CDR1 SGDLS, CDR2 YYNGEE. V was trimmed by 4 bases and J by 8 bases, leaving 15 bases between them. CDR3 coding DNA: TGTGCCAGCAGCCTAGGACAGCCCTGGGGCTACACCTTC. Protein product: CASSLGQPWGYTF. Full variable domain (rest looked up from reference TRBV9 and TRBJ1-2): DSGVTQTPKHLITATGQRVTLRCSPRSGDLSVYWYQQSLDQGLQFLIQYYNGEERAKGNILERFSAQQFPDLHSELNLSSLELGDSALYFCASSLGQPWGYTFGSGTRLTVV.

This clone was seen more than once but under ten times. The CDR3 nucleotides are TGTGCCAGCAGCCCCCGACAGCCTAACTATGGCTACACCTTC. Translation: CASSPRQPNYGYTF. The chain uses TRBV9 and TRBJ1-2; D is perhaps TRBD1 (5 bases). CDR1 and CDR2 from the germline V gene are SGDLS and YYNGEE. The CDR3 has 14 residues. Trimming stripped 4 bases from V and 0 bases from J, with 10 bases between.